The rows below give T cell receptor beta chains drawn from one sample of a study of cytomegalovirus exposure and HLA in healthy donors. Using immunoSEQ multiplex PCR, the repertoire was profiled, and TCRdb retains in-frame clones only, with some absent. The sample comprises 100,000 to 150,000 clones, 85% to 95% of which are singletons, and roughly 1.2% rests with the top ten. The sequencing sample was made of PBMCs. The receptor source for this set is a young woman in good health and CMV-seronegative. Both conserved end residues are part of each CDR3. The D gene is left open where the match is weak. A clone size is listed for some rows: how often the clone was seen (once, few, many), or a class if it is expanded.

cdr3_length	clone_size	v_call	j_call	d_call	cdr3_nt	cdr3_aa
14	NA	TRBV2	TRBJ1-6	TRBD1	TGTGCCAGCAGCACGGGACAGCAAAGTTCACCCCTCCACTTT	CASSTGQQSSPLHF
16	NA	TRBV6-1	TRBJ1-4	TRBD1	TGTGCCAGCAGTGACGCCCGGGACAGGGGGTATGAAAAACTGTTTTTT	CASSDARDRGYEKLFF
16	once	TRBV9	TRBJ1-4	TRBD1	TGTGCCAGCAGCGGCGCCCCGGGACAGACTAATGAAAAACTGTTTTTT	CASSGAPGQTNEKLFF
15	NA	TRBV5-1	TRBJ2-1	NA	TGCGCCAGCAGCTTGGTACCAGGGGCCTACAATGAGCAGTTCTTC	CASSLVPGAYNEQFF
13	NA	TRBV7-9	TRBJ2-3	NA	TGTGCCAGCAGCTTCTTATCCGCAGATACGCAGTATTTT	CASSFLSADTQYF
17	NA	TRBV27	TRBJ1-5	NA	TGTGCCAGCAGTTCAACCAACGGGTCCCCTGGCAATCAGCCCCAGCATTTT	CASSSTNGSPGNQPQHF
16	NA	TRBV5-1	TRBJ1-1	TRBD1	TGCGCCAGCAGGGGCCCTGGACAGGGTGTGACCACTGAAGCTTTCTTT	CASRGPGQGVTTEAFF
12	NA	TRBV7-9	TRBJ1-2	NA	TGTGCCAGCAGCTTAGTTGGTAGAAGCTACACCTTC	CASSLVGRSYTF
15	NA	TRBV29-1	TRBJ1-2	TRBD1	TGCAGCGTTGACGCCCTTGACAGGGGCTACTATGGCTACACCTTC	CSVDALDRGYYGYTF
15	NA	TRBV5-1	TRBJ1-5	TRBD1	TGCGCCAGCAGCTTGGCGGGGACAGCCGGGGAGCCCCAGCATTTT	CASSLAGTAGEPQHF
11	NA	TRBV29-1	TRBJ2-1	TRBD2	TGCAGCGCCCAACTAGCGGAGTTACAGTTCTTC	CSAQLAELQFF
13	NA	TRBV28	TRBJ2-7	NA	TGTGCCAGCAGTTTCGGGAGTCTCGGCGAGCAGTACTTC	CASSFGSLGEQYF
14	once	TRBV5-1	TRBJ2-1	TRBD1	TGCGCCAGCAGCCCGGGACAGCTCTACAATGAGCAGTTCTTC	CASSPGQLYNEQFF